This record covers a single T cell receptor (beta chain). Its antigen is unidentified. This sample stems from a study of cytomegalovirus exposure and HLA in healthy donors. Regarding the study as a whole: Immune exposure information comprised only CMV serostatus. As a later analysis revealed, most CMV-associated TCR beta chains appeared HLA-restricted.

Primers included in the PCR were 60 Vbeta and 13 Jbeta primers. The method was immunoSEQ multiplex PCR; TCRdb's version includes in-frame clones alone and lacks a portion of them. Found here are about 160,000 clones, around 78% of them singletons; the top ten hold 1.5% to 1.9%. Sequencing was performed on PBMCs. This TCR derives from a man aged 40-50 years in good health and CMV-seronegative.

The CDR3 loop is CASSPGGPAEQYF. The CDR3 nucleotides read TGTGCCAGCTCACCAGGCGGTCCGGCCGAGCAGTACTTC. The chain joins TRBV18 to TRBJ2-7; unclear D gene. The V and J ends lost 2 bases and 6 bases respectively, with 11 bases between them. Germline values: CDR1 KGHSH, CDR2 LQKENI. CDR3 length equals 13 residues.